These 13 T cell receptor beta chains share one sample of origin, sequenced in a study of T cells after yellow fever vaccination. TCRdb reprocessed the 5' RACE reads with MiXCR, giving one entry per CDR3 protein. The table shows approximately 550,000 distinct CDR3 sequences, with around 21% occurring only once. Sequences were derived from PBMCs, sampled 15 days after the yellow fever booster vaccination. The receptors shown here come from a man younger than 45 who received the YFV17D yellow fever vaccine.

This clonotype was detected only a few times. The gene calls are TRBV7-8 and TRBJ1-5, with unresolved D. Trimming stripped 2 bases from V and 6 bases from J, with 8 bases between. The CDR3 is made up of 13 amino acids. The germline V gene has CDR1 SGHVS and CDR2 FQNEAQ. This CDR3 is CASSLLSGQPQHF. The DNA of the CDR3 is TGTGCCAGCAGCTTATTGTCAGGTCAGCCCCAGCATTTT.

In its sample, this clonotype was seen a few times. The V call is TRBV25-1, the J call TRBJ2-5; no definite D call. Germline V CDR1 and CDR2: MGHDK, SYGVNS. This CDR3 region has 12 residues. V lost 4 bases and J 7 bases, leaving 10 bases between the germline ends. CDR3 in amino acids: CASSAEWGTQYF. DNA for the CDR3: TGTGCCAGCAGTGCCGAGTGGGGGACCCAGTACTTC.

This clonotype has only a few counts. V is TRBV20-1 and J is TRBJ1-6; 7 bases align to TRBD1. V trimming: 6 bases; J trimming: 6 bases; junction bases outside the gene matches: 11. Germline V gene lookup returns CDR1 DFQATT and CDR2 SNEGSKA (reference sequence). The CDR3 is 15 amino acids. The DNA of the CDR3 is TGCAGTGCCAACCTACAGACAGGGCTTAATTCACCCCTCCACTTT. This encodes CSANLQTGLNSPLHF.

This clonotype was recorded a few times. The chain is built from TRBV19 and TRBJ1-6; D is undetermined. Germline V gives CDR1 LNHDA, CDR2 SQIVND (reference sequence). V was shortened by 5 bases and J by 7 bases, with 15 bases between the two germline ends. CDR3 size: 15 residues. CDR3 amino acids: CASSPARSGNSPLHF. The CDR3 DNA sequence: TGTGCCAGTAGTCCAGCCCGATCGGGGAATTCACCCCTCCACTTT.

The V call is TRBV7-2, the J call TRBJ2-7; a weak D match, TRBD2 (6 bases). Germline V lookup: CDR1 SGHTA, CDR2 FQGNSA. V lost 4 bases and J 5 bases, leaving 21 bases between the germline ends. The CDR3 spans 16 residues. CDR3 bases: TGTGCCAGCAGCTCAGAGGCAACCTGGGGGGTGCACGAGCAGTACTTC. This gives the protein CASSSEATWGVHEQYF.

This chain joins TRBV7-9 and TRBJ2-1, with D maybe TRBD2 (6 bases). V shed 8 bases and J shed 10 bases, with 12 bases lying between them. CDR3 size: 11 residues. The germline gives CDR1 SEHNR, CDR2 FQNEAQ (reference sequence). CDR3 protein: CASFEGGEQFF. As DNA, the CDR3 is TGTGCCAGCTTCGAGGGAGGAGAGCAGTTCTTC.

The gene calls are TRBV20-1 and TRBJ1-3; no reliable D call. With 5 bases removed from V and 0 bases from J, the gap between germline ends came to 14 bases. This CDR3 is built from 15 residues. In germline, CDR1 is DFQATT, CDR2 SNEGSKA (reference sequence). The CDR3 protein is CSAPRHATSGNTIYF. In DNA form, the CDR3 reads TGCAGTGCTCCCCGACACGCCACCTCTGGAAACACCATATATTTT.

This chain uses TRBV25-1 with TRBJ2-3, with 10 nucleotides matching TRBD2. The CDR3 covers 18 residues. J gave up 3 bases and V 5 bases, and 14 bases lay outside the gene matches. CDR1 and CDR2 (germline): MGHDK, SYGVNS. The CDR3 DNA sequence: TGTGCCAGCAGTAACCCCCAGGAGCGGGAGGGCCGAACAGATACGCAGTATTTT. This codes for CASSNPQEREGRTDTQYF.

This clonotype was counted between two and nine times. This sequence joins TRBV9 and TRBJ2-2, with 8 bases matching TRBD1. V shed 3 bases, J shed 5 bases, and the junction held 6 bases outside the gene matches. The CDR3 totals 15 residues. Germline CDR1 SGDLS, CDR2 YYNGEE. The CDR3 loop reads CASSASTGETGELFF. The CDR3 DNA reads TGTGCCAGCAGCGCCTCGACAGGGGAAACCGGGGAGCTGTTTTTT.

The V gene is TRBV29-1, the J gene TRBJ2-2; TRBD1 aligns across 9 bases. The CDR3 loop spans 13 amino acids. Looked up from germline, CDR1 is SQVTM and CDR2 is ANQGSEA. V was clipped by 5 bases and J by 7 bases; unmatched bases: 5. The CDR3 is CSVRGQGVGELFF. The DNA for the CDR3 is TGCAGCGTTCGGGGACAGGGAGTCGGGGAGCTGTTTTTT.

V and J are TRBV29-1 and TRBJ2-5; 7 bases align to TRBD2. CDR3 size: 13 residues. J lost 2 bases, V lost 3 bases, and 3 bases had no gene match. The germline V gene encodes CDR1 SQVTM and CDR2 ANQGSEA. The CDR3 loop reads CSVDPSGQETQYF. The CDR3, as DNA: TGCAGCGTTGACCCTAGCGGACAAGAGACCCAGTACTTC.

The V call is TRBV12-3 or TRBV12-4, the J call TRBJ2-1; a possible D gene is TRBD2 (6 bases). The length of the CDR3 is 15 residues. Deletions cut 5 bases from V and 8 bases from J, with 19 bases between. This chain's CDR3 is CASSPPGLGNHEQFF. In DNA, the CDR3 is TGTGCCAGCAGTCCCCCGGGACTTGGCAACCATGAGCAGTTCTTC.

V gene TRBV14 combines with J gene TRBJ2-7; D gene unclear. The CDR3 consists of 12 residues. In germline, CDR1 is SGHDN, CDR2 FVKESK. V was pared by 2 bases and J by 3 bases, with 5 bases between. DNA for the CDR3: TGTGCCAGCAGCCAAAGGCTCTACGAGCAGTACTTC. Translated: CASSQRLYEQYF.